One and the same sample provided the 8 T cell receptor beta chains below, sequenced in a study of T cell clonality in common variable immunodeficiency. The method was immunoSEQ multiplex PCR; TCRdb's version includes in-frame clones alone and lacks a portion of them. The sample presents 45,000 to 60,000 clones, none singletons. The sequenced sample was peripheral blood mononuclear cells. The receptors were sampled from a person aged 18 to 75 in good health.

A note on this clone: The read is 3 residues too short to cover the CDR3 end, so that end is filled in from the germline J gene. The genes are TRBV6-1 and TRBJ1-2; 10 nucleotides align to TRBD1. Germline assignment: CDR1 MNHNS and CDR2 SASEGT. CDR3 size: 13 residues. CDR3 bases read: TGTGCCAGCAGTGAAGGGGACAGGGGCGAC. Amino acid sequence: CASSEGDRGD. The whole CDR3 protein reads CASSEGDRGDYTF.

This clone was picked up many times. Read sequence stops 3 residues before the CDR3 end, and the germline J gene provides the missing end. This specimen includes other DNA sequences encoding the same CDR3. This sequence joins TRBV20-1 and TRBJ2-5; D may be TRBD1 (6 bases). Germline V gene data show CDR1 as DFQATT and CDR2 as SNEGSKA (reference sequence). V lost 6 bases and J 1 base, leaving 9 bases between the germline ends. There are 12 residues in the CDR3. The sequenced part of the CDR3 DNA is TGCAGTGCGAAGGACAGCCAAGAGACC. Its translation is CSAKDSQET. The full CDR3 protein is CSAKDSQETQYF.

The table lists this clone with many counts. The sequence runs out 3 residues before the end of the CDR3; the remainder is reconstructed from the germline J gene. J is TRBJ1-4 and V is TRBV7-9; TRBD1 agrees at 8 bases. The CDR3 is 15 residues long. Germline V CDR1 and CDR2: SEHNR, FQNEAQ (reference sequence). Trimming took 5 bases from V and 7 from J; bases not matched to a gene: 9. The covered CDR3 bases are TGTGCCAGCAGCCTGTCGACAGGGGAGGGTGAAAAA. Its translation: CASSLSTGEGEK. The whole CDR3 region reads CASSLSTGEGEKLFF.

This clone was recorded at least ten times. The read terminates 3 residues before the CDR3 end, so the remaining end is supplied by the germline J gene. V and J are TRBV2 and TRBJ2-3; D may be TRBD1 (5 bases). The V end lost 8 bases, the J end lost 2 bases, and 23 bases lay between the germline ends. The CDR3 has 17 residues. Germline CDR1 reads SNHLY; CDR2 reads FYNNEI. CDR3 amino acids: CASLRTRTVGYTDTQYF. The sequenced part of the CDR3 DNA is TGTGCCAGCTTACGGACACGTACGGTCGGATACACAGATACG.

Ten or more counts support this clone. At one end, the junction sequence differs from germline, possibly due to a read error. The DNA ends 3 residues before the CDR3 does, and the rest of the CDR3 is filled in from the germline J gene. The chain has TRBV4-2 and TRBJ2-3; 12 nucleotides match TRBD2. The CDR3 has 16 residues. In germline, CDR1 is LGHNA, CDR2 YNFKEQ. The CDR3: CASSRLAGVSTDTQYF. CDR3 bases read: TGCGCCAGCAGCCGACTAGCGGGGGTGAGCACAGATACG.

This clone was seen at least ten times. The CDR3 end lies 3 residues beyond the end of the read and is filled in from the germline J gene. The rearrangement joins TRBV30 to TRBJ1-1; no definite D call. CDR3 size: 14 residues. V gave up 4 bases and J gave up 0 bases, with 12 bases separating them. CDR1 is GTSNPN and CDR2 is SVGIG in the germline V gene (reference sequence). CDR3 region: CAWTGGRVNTEAFF. The covered CDR3 bases are TGTGCCTGGACCGGTGGGCGAGTGAACACTGAA.

This clone was recorded at least ten times. CDR3 DNA (partial): TGTGCCAGCTCATGGACCGGGACAGCCTACACTGAA. Translated: CASSWTGTAYTE. The CDR3 reads in full as CASSWTGTAYTEAFF. This chain joins TRBV18 and TRBJ1-1, with 7 bases aligning to TRBD1. Read data end 3 residues before the CDR3 end; the end is taken from the germline J gene. The ends lost 5 bases at V and 3 bases at J; junction bases unmatched: 9. The CDR3 spans 15 residues. CDR1 and CDR2 from the germline V gene are KGHSH and LQKENI.

In the case of this clone: A far bigger clonotype differs at one base, so this is likely a read error. The read ends 3 residues shy of where the CDR3 ends; the end is completed using the germline J gene. The V and J genes are TRBV6-1 and TRBJ2-7, with TRBD2 matching 11 bases. Germline CDR1 MNHNS, CDR2 SASEGT. The CDR3 extends over 15 amino acids. The CDR3 spells CASRELAGASYEQYF. The CDR3 DNA, read in part, is TGTGCCAGCCGTGAACTAGCGGGGGCCTCCTACGAG.